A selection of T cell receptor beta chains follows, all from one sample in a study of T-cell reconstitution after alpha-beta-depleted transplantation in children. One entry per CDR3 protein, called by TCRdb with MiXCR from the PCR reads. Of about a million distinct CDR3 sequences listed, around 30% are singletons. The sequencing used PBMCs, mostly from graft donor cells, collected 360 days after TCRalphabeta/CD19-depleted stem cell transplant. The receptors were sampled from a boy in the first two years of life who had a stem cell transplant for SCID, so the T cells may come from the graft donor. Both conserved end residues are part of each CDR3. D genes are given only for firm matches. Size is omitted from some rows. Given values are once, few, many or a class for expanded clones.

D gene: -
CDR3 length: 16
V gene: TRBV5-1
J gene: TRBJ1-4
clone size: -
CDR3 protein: CASSLWAGTRGEKLFF
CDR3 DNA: TGCGCCAGCAGCTTGTGGGCAGGGACCCGAGGCGAAAAACTGTTTTTT

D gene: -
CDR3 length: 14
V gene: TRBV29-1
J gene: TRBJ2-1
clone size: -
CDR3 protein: CSVGGYRGGNEQFF
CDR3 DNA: TGCAGCGTTGGGGGGTACAGGGGAGGGAATGAGCAGTTCTTC

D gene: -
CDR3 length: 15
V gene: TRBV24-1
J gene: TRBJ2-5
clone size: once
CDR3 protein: CATSLGQSFQETQYF
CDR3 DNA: TGTGCCACCAGTCTAGGACAGTCGTTCCAAGAGACCCAGTACTTC

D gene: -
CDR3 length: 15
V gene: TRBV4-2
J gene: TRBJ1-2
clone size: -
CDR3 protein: CASSLTGNPNYGYTF
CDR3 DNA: TGTGCCAGCAGCCTAACAGGGAATCCTAACTATGGCTACACCTTC

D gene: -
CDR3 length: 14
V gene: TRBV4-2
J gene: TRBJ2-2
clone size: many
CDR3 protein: CASSAGRDTGELFF
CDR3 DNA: TGTGCCAGCAGTGCCGGCCGGGACACCGGGGAGCTGTTTTTT

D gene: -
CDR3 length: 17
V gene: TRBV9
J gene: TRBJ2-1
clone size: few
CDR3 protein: CASSVGQGRVSYNEQFF
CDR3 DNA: TGTGCCAGCAGCGTCGGCCAGGGACGGGTCTCCTACAATGAGCAGTTCTTC

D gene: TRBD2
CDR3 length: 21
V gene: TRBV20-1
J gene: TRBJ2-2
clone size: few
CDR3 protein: CSARGTGTSGGRPSNTGELFF
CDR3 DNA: TGCAGTGCTAGAGGAACCGGGACTAGCGGGGGACGCCCCTCGAACACCGGGGAGCTGTTTTTT

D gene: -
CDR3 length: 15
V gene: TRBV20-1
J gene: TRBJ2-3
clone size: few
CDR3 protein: CSASVRVSRTDTQYF
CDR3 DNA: TGCAGTGCTAGTGTGCGGGTTAGCCGCACAGATACGCAGTATTTT

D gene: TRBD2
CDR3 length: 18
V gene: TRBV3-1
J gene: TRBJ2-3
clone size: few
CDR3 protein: CASSRATETSGGAGTQYF
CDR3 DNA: TGTGCCAGCAGCCGTGCGACAGAGACTAGCGGGGGGGCGGGTACGCAGTATTTT

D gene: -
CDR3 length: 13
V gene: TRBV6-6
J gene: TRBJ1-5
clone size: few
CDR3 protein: CASSDRTNQPQHF
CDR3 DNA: TGTGCCAGCAGCGACAGGACCAATCAGCCCCAGCATTTT

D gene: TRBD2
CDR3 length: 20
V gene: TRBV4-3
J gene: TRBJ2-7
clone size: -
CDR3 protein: CASSQEGPFFTSGGIYEQYF
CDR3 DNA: TGCGCCAGCAGCCAAGAAGGTCCCTTCTTTACTAGCGGGGGTATCTACGAGCAGTACTTC

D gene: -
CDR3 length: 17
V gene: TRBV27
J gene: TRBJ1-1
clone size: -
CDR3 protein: CASSSVSRTPRDTEAFF
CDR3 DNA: TGTGCCAGCAGTTCCGTATCCAGGACCCCGAGGGACACTGAAGCTTTCTTT

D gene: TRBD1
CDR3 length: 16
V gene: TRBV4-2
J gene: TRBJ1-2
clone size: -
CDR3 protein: CASSQVGQGANYGYTF
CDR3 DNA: TGTGCCAGCAGCCAAGTCGGACAGGGAGCTAACTATGGCTACACCTTC

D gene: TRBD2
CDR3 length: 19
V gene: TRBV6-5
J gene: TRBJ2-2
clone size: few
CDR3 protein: CASSYSRRGTRLNTGELFF
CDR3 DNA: TGTGCCAGCAGTTACTCGAGGCGGGGGACGCGATTGAACACCGGGGAGCTGTTTTTT

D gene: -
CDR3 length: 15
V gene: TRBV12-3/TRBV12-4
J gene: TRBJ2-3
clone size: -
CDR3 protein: CASTHGGNAQDTQYF
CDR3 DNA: TGTGCCAGCACCCATGGGGGGAATGCACAAGATACGCAGTATTTT

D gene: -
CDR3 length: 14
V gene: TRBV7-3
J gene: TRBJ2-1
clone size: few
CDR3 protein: CASSPTVTYNEQFF
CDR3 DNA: TGTGCCAGCAGCCCGACAGTTACCTACAATGAGCAGTTCTTC

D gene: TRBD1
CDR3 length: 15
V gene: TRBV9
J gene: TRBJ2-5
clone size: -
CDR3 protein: CASTPQGFTQETQYF
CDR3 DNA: TGTGCCAGCACCCCACAGGGGTTCACCCAAGAGACCCAGTACTTC

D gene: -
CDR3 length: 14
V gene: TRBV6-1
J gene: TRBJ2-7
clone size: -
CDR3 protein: CASSEYVGGYEQYF
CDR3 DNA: TGTGCCAGCAGTGAATACGTAGGGGGCTACGAGCAGTACTTC

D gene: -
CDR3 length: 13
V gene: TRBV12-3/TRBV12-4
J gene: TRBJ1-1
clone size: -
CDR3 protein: CASSPYPSPEAFF
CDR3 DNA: TGTGCCAGCAGTCCCTATCCGTCCCCTGAAGCTTTCTTT

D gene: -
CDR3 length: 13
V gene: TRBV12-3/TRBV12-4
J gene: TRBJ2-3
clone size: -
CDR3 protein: CASSFVSTDTQYF
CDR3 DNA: TGTGCCAGCAGTTTCGTCAGCACAGATACGCAGTATTTT

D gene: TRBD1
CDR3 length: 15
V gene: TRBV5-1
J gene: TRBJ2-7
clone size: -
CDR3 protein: CASSSTTGGSYEQYF
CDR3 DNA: TGCGCCAGCAGCTCTACGACAGGGGGCTCCTACGAGCAGTACTTC

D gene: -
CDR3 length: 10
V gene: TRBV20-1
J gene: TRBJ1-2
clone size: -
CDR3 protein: CSAFGGGYTF
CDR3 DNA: TGCAGTGCGTTTGGGGGTGGCTACACCTTC